The T cell receptor beta chain described here comes from a study of cytomegalovirus exposure and HLA in healthy donors (dated 2017 in TCRdb). Concerning the study at large: According to an earlier analysis of several hundred of the donors, about 179 million T cells yielded over 100 million unique TCR beta sequences and 250 to 350 Gb of sequence data. Typing coverage differed by locus: A, B, C, DRB1 and DQB1 were typed in roughly 629-630 donors, DQA1 in roughly 510, DPA1 in 600 to 610, and DPB1 in approximately 450. A later analysis re-analyzed previously published TCR beta repertoires from 666 donors and added high-resolution HLA genotyping to study TCR occurrence patterns. Donor age, sex, ethnicity and CMV serostatus were collected together with the repertoire data. All discovery cohort repertoires had been generated using a single sequencing platform. To predict cytomegalovirus infection status, the study combined high-throughput TCR immunosequencing, statistical association of individual TCRs with disease status, and machine learning. In an earlier analysis of a few hundred of the donors, high-throughput TCR beta sequencing was used to judge whether each TCR beta V gene segment behaved as functional or pseudogenic. Because of strong linkage in the cohort, roughly five DR-DQ haplotypes were treated as single units for association and clustering. Both class I and class II loci were covered by HLA typing, at four-digit resolution. The study used immunosequencing to profile the T cell repertoires of 666 subjects and linked those repertoires to cytomegalovirus serostatus. Among 350 to 400 genotyped donors of the cohort, an average of about 240,000 unique TCR beta nucleotide sequences were sequenced per donor, 15% to 20% of them non-productive. An early release covering 550 to 700 HLA-typed donors comprised 250 to 350 gigabases of sequencing data and approximately 80 million unique TCR sequences. The later analysis used no new phenotypic data to find candidate immune exposures, relying instead on TCR beta sequences and their occurrence across donors. The study was designed to test whether signatures of past pathogen exposure could be identified by cataloging public T cell receptors. In addition to the first cohort of approximately 650 subjects, a separate validation cohort of 120 different subjects was used. Of the 300 to 450 genotyped donors, 65% to 90% fell in the genetic ancestry cluster associated with self-reported Caucasian donors. A later genetic analysis took genome-wide SNP genotypes for about 65% of the 666 donors and used that subset as a discovery cohort.

The cohort consisted of 666 healthy bone marrow donors. At the time of sampling, every cohort member was nominally healthy, though immune exposures that went unrecorded were likely present. The donor was CMV seronegative and was included in the group of about 350 seronegative cohort members. Every donor gave a peripheral blood sample, and the peripheral blood mononuclear cells from that sample were used for TCR beta sequencing. Genomic DNA extraction from the blood cell samples was performed with the Qiagen DNeasy Blood Extraction Kit. Library creation used the immunoSEQ multiplex PCR assay. The multiplex PCR relied on a mix of 60 forward primers for TCR Vbeta segments and 13 reverse primers for TCR Jbeta segments. The CDR3 region of rearranged TCR beta genes was amplified from genomic DNA by a multiplex PCR assay. On the Illumina HiSeq System, the amplified TCR beta libraries were sequenced as 87-base-pair reads. Processing in the source paper ran as follows. A later analysis counted some 80 million unique TCR beta chains across the 666 repertoires, and 10 million to 12 million of these chains were shared by at least two donors. Raw reads were error-corrected and collapsed into unique sequences with a nearest-neighbor algorithm that merged closely related sequences to remove PCR and sequencing errors. To assign V, D and J gene segments, CDR3 sequences were aligned to IMGT reference sequences. For a sequence to be retained, at least a six-nucleotide match to both a V gene segment and a J gene segment was required. A rearrangement was called productive if the CDR3 had no stop codons and remained in frame with V and J, and every other rearrangement was called non-productive. Following IMGT convention, CDR3 was defined as the stretch from the second conserved V-encoded cysteine to the conserved J-encoded phenylalanine. Sequences without an unambiguous match to a single V gene segment were excluded from the earlier analysis of 450 to 750 of the donors. In an earlier analysis of approximately 500 of the donors, a V segment was called functional when productive rearrangements were above 56.7%, and segregating when the standard deviation between donors exceeded 5%. A statistical classification framework was built for diagnosing cytomegalovirus status from the catalog of TCR beta chain sequences. In a later analysis, V and J genes were assigned by comparing TCR nucleotide sequences against IMGT/GENE-DB human TR gene sequences. A later analysis assigned CDR3 sequences and most-parsimonious VDJ recombination scenarios with the TCRdist pipeline. In a later analysis, each TCR beta chain was defined by its CDR3 amino acid sequence together with its V-gene family, and reads lacking a unique V-gene family were excluded. To address suspected cross-contamination and a sequencing artifact, a later analysis removed 450 to 700 highly shared, low-generation-probability nucleotide sequences. In a later analysis, a clonal expansion index for each public chain was calculated from normalized within-repertoire ranks of inferred template counts. In a later analysis, generation probabilities were computed using a VDJ recombination model fitted to out-of-frame rearrangements, and the results were checked against IGoR. In a later analysis, hypergeometric tests were used to score TCR-TCR, TCR-HLA and TCR-CMV co-occurrence, with a repertoire-size bias correction applied to TCR pairs. A later analysis estimated false discovery rates by permuting HLA or CMV assignments 20 times. A later analysis grouped co-occurring TCRs with DBSCAN, adding TCRdist sequence similarity when clustering within HLA-allele-positive subsets. Repertoires with fewer than 30,000 or more than 120,000 public chains were left out of co-occurrence clustering, as were a few repertoires with anomalous nucleotide sharing. Imported from immuneACCESS, the table was reduced by TCRdb to in-frame sequences with V and J called. These copies leave out some clones; in studies compared against another copy, an unresolved V gene accounts for under half, and the cause of the remainder is not known. Clone size and V and J calls were adopted from that table, with D and trimming inferred from the DNA. This sample has fewer than 350,000 clones in its table, and roughly 90% of those were observed once. About 2.3% of the sample is taken by the ten largest.

From a lookup of the germline V gene, CDR1 and CDR2 are SGDLS and YYNGEE. The V end gives up 5 bases and the J end 8 bases, leaving 6 bases in the junction not matched to a gene. Inclusive of the bounding cysteine and phenylalanine, the CDR3 is 13 residues long. The sequence is cut down to CDR3 DNA, 39 bases in frame from base 1. On this clone itself: No cognate antigen has been identified for it. No quality values exist for individual bases; no much larger clone is one base distant.

Results the study describes overall, beyond this receptor: Because counts were too low, seventeen rarely observed V segments, including chromosome 9 orphons, were left out of the earlier analysis of approximately 580 of the donors. CMV serostatus was the only immune exposure information available for the cohort. A later analysis associated 16,951 TCR beta sequences with specific HLA alleles at a false discovery rate of 0.05. A further reported finding was that TCR beta sequences accurately predicted the HLA-A and HLA-B alleles for most subjects in the first cohort. A later genetic analysis reported fewer N-insertions in productive TCRs among donors in an Asian-associated ancestry cluster than the approximately 670-donor mean. Correlated functional status among segregating V segments might be attributable to linkage disequilibrium, but an unknown experimental factor could not be ruled out. The classifier was reported to diagnose cytomegalovirus status with high specificity and sensitivity in both the original and validation cohorts. This cohort had only TCR beta chains sequenced, and the lack of alpha or paired-chain data limited which features could be detected. A later analysis found that TCR association rates varied across HLA loci, with DRB1 alleles showing the most associated TCRs and HLA-C alleles the fewest. While some public TCRs were present in many individuals, most TCR sequences turned up only very rarely across donors. In an earlier analysis of 587 of the donors, most TCR beta V segments appeared in productive rearrangements about 87% or about 30% of the time, broadly matching IMGT annotations. A later analysis reported that several top co-occurrence clusters appeared linked to parvovirus B19, influenza, CMV and Epstein-Barr virus. An association between a missense DCLRE1C variant and V-gene and J-gene trimming of TCR beta chains was found in a later genetic analysis and replicated in an independent cohort. The authors suggested that the approach could potentially be generalized to other disease states and immunological phenotypes. In the study, approximately 160 TCR beta chains were listed as associated with cytomegalovirus. Compared with equally common non-associated chains, HLA-associated TCR beta chains in a later analysis were more clonally expanded and had lower generation probabilities. According to a later analysis, most CMV-associated TCR beta chains appeared to be HLA-restricted, and the HLA associations seemed to be driven largely by CMV exposure. Presence/absence analyses assumed roughly uniform sequencing depth across donors, an assumption that may not hold. Because HLA typing was missing for some donors at each locus, association tests included only the typed subset. The sequencing pipeline was judged likely to have produced a cluster of highly shared sequence variants as a technical artifact. Some IMGT-functional V segments, including TRBV6-2 and TRBV6-3, could not be distinguished by the 87-base-pair reads and were therefore excluded. In vitro tests confirmed that a few of the cytomegalovirus-associated TCR beta chains recognize cytomegalovirus antigens. When HLA alleles, especially DR and DQ, strongly co-occurred, attributing TCR associations to individual alleles was difficult.

Source material: PBMCs. This TCR was recovered from a woman aged 18-29 years in good health and CMV-seronegative. Recombination joined TRBV9 with TRBJ1-4; a stretch of 7 junction bases matches TRBD1. The DNA sequence is as follows: TGTGCCAGCAGTGCGACAGGGTGGGAAAAACTGTTTTTT. It encodes CASSATGWEKLFF.